Presented here are 3 T cell receptor beta chains from one specimen sequenced in a study of blood T cell repertoires in COVID-19. Assay: immunoSEQ multiplex PCR; the TCRdb copy retains only in-frame clones and omits some. The sample includes over 200,000 clones, around nine tenths of them seen just once. Source material: peripheral blood. The receptor set was obtained from a man aged 35 to 55 who had recovered from COVID-19.

This chain connects TRBV7-8 to TRBJ1-2, with D hard to call. The V end was cut by 4 bases, the J end by 2 bases, with 8 bases between. Looked up from germline, CDR1 is SGHVS and CDR2 is FQNEAQ. This CDR3 is 13 amino acids long. This CDR3 reads CASSSSENYGYTF. CDR3 sequence (DNA): TGTGCCAGCAGCTCCTCCGAGAACTATGGCTACACCTTC.

The rearrangement uses TRBV27 and TRBJ1-5; TRBD1 might be the D (6 bases). The CDR3 is 18 amino acids. Germline assignment: CDR1 MNHEY and CDR2 SMNVEV (reference sequence). Trimming took off 4 bases at V and 6 bases at J, with 25 bases between the two ends. The CDR3 spells CASSSRGGPNRGAQPQHF. Written as DNA, the CDR3 is TGTGCCAGCAGTTCAAGGGGGGGGCCGAATAGGGGAGCTCAGCCCCAGCATTTT.

This clone appeared once. This chain links TRBV12-5 with TRBJ2-2; D is possibly TRBD2 (6 bases). The CDR3 extends over 16 amino acids. The V end lost 1 base, the J end lost 1 base, and 10 bases lay between the germline ends. Germline CDR1 reads LGHNT; CDR2 reads FRNRAP. In nucleotides, the CDR3 is TGTGCTAGTGGTTTGGGGCTAGCGAAGAACACCGGGGAGCTGTTTTTT. This gives the protein CASGLGLAKNTGELFF.